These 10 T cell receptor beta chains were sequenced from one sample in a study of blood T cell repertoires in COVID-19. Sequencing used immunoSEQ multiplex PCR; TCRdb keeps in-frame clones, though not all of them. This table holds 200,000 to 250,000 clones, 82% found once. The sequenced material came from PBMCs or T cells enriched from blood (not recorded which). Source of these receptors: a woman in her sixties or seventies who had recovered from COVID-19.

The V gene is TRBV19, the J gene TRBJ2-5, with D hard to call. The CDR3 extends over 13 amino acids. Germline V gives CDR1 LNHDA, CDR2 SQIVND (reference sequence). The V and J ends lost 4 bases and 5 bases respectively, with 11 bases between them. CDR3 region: CASSRPPSETQYF. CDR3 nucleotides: TGTGCCAGTAGTAGGCCCCCATCCGAGACCCAGTACTTC.

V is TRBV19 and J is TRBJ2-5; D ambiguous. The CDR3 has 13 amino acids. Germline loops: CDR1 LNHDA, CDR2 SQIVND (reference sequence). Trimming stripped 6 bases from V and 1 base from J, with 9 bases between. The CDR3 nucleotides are TGTGCCAGTAGCCTACAGAGCCAAGAGACCCAGTACTTC. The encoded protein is CASSLQSQETQYF.

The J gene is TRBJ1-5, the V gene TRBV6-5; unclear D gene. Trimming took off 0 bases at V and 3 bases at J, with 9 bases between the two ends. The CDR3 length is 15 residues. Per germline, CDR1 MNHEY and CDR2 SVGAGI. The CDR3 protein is CASSYSAANNQPQHF. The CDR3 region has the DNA TGTGCCAGCAGTTACTCGGCGGCCAACAATCAGCCCCAGCATTTT.

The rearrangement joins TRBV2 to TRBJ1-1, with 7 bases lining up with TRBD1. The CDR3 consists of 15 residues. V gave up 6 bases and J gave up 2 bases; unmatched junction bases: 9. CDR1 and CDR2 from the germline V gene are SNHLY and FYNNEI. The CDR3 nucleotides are TGTGCCAGCAGCGGGACACAGGGGACTAACACTGAAGCTTTCTTT. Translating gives CASSGTQGTNTEAFF.

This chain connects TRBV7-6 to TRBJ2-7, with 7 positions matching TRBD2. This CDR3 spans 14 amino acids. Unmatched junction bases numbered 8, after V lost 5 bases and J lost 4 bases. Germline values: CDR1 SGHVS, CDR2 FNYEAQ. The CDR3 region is CASSNGGGRYEQYF. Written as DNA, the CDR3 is TGTGCCAGCAGCAACGGCGGGGGACGATACGAGCAGTACTTC.

CDR3 amino acids: CASSEGGRAWEKLFF. The CDR3 region has the DNA TGTGCCAGCAGTGAAGGCGGCAGGGCGTGGGAAAAACTGTTTTTT. The V gene is TRBV25-1, the J gene TRBJ1-4; a weak D match, TRBD1 (5 bases). Germline V lookup: CDR1 MGHDK, CDR2 SYGVNS. V was trimmed by 2 bases and J by 8 bases, leaving 15 bases between them. The CDR3 contains 15 residues.

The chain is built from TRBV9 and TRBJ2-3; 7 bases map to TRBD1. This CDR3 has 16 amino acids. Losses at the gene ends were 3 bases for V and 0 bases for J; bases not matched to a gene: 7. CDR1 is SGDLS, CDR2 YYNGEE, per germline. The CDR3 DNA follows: TGTGCCAGCAGCGCAGACAGGGTTTCTAGCACAGATACGCAGTATTTT. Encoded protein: CASSADRVSSTDTQYF.

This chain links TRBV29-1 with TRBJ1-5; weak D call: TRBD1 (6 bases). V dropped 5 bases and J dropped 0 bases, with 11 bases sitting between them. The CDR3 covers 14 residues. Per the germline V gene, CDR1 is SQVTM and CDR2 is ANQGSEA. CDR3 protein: CSVSGEYSNQPQHF. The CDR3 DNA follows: TGCAGCGTTTCAGGGGAGTATAGCAATCAGCCCCAGCATTTT.

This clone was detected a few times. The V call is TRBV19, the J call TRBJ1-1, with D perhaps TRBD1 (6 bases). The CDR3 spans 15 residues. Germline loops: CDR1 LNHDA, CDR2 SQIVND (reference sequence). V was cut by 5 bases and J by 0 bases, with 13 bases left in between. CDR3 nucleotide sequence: TGTGCCAGTAGTGTCGCCAGGGGAATGAACACTGAAGCTTTCTTT. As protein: CASSVARGMNTEAFF.

CDR3 in DNA: TGTGCCAGCAGCACTAAGACAGGGTCAGAAAAATTTTCCCTCCACTTT. This translates into CASSTKTGSEKFSLHF. The J gene is TRBJ1-6, the V gene TRBV28, with 7 nucleotides matching TRBD1. CDR1 is MDHEN and CDR2 is SYDVKM in the germline V gene. V trimming: 6 bases; J trimming: 14 bases; junction bases outside the gene matches: 19. The CDR3 is made up of 16 amino acids.